Listed here are 21 T cell receptor beta chains from one sample, sequenced in a study of CD8+CD57+ T cells in acquired aplastic anemia. Template material for TCR beta VDJ and CDR3 profiling consisted of genomic DNA. TCRdb reprocessed the reads with MiXCR, giving one entry per CDR3 protein. Of 260,000 or so distinct CDR3 sequences listed, more than 40% are singletons. The patients chosen for sequencing had shown expansion of CD8+CD57+ cells (detected by flow cytometry). Sequences were obtained from sorted CD4+, CD8+, or CD8+CD57+ T cells (not recorded which) from PBMCs. These receptors all stem from a human donor with aplastic anemia.

A word on this clonotype: Since the CDR3 does not end with the conserved phenylalanine or tryptophan, this likely comes from a read error. The rearrangement uses TRBV10-3 and TRBJ2-2; D gene unclear. The CDR3 extends over 13 amino acids. Germline assignment: CDR1 ENHRY and CDR2 SYGVKD. V shed 6 bases and J shed 8 bases, with 13 bases lying between them. The CDR3 protein is CAISAEARGELFC. CDR3 nucleotides: TGTGCCATCAGCGCAGAGGCGAGGGGGGAGCTGTTTTGT.

The gene calls are TRBV29-1 and TRBJ1-2, with D possibly being TRBD1 (5 bases). Trimming stripped 3 bases from V and 3 bases from J, with 14 bases between. This CDR3 is 14 amino acids long. Germline values: CDR1 SQVTM, CDR2 ANQGSEA. The CDR3 is CSVDKGREDYGYTF. CDR3 nucleotide sequence: TGCAGCGTTGATAAGGGGAGGGAAGACTATGGCTACACCTTC. The full variable domain, completed using reference TRBV29-1 and TRBJ1-2, is SAVISQKPSRDICQRGTSLTIQCQVDSQVTMMFWYRQQPGQSLTLIATANQGSEATYESGFVIDKFPISRPNLTFSTLTVSNMSPEDSSIYLCSVDKGREDYGYTFGSGTRLTVV.

Regarding this clonotype: A much larger clone differs by one base, so this may be a read error. The J gene is TRBJ2-1, the V gene TRBV6-4; D is perhaps TRBD2 (6 bases). This CDR3 comprises 14 residues. Deletions cut 5 bases from V and 7 bases from J, with 15 bases between. Germline lookup yields CDR1 MRHNA and CDR2 SNTAGT. The CDR3: CASSPGREANEQFF. Written as DNA, the CDR3 is TGTGCCAGCAGTCCGGGCAGGGAGGCGAATGAGCAGTTCTTC.

The chain joins TRBV20-1 to TRBJ2-6; TRBD1 might be the D (5 bases). The V and J ends lost 6 bases and 2 bases respectively, with 8 bases between them. CDR3 length equals 13 residues. CDR1 and CDR2 from the germline V gene are DFQATT and SNEGSKA (reference sequence). CDR3 DNA: TGCAGTGCCCTCAGGGCTGGGGCCAACGTCCTGACTTTC. Translated, it gives CSALRAGANVLTF.

The V gene is TRBV15, the J gene TRBJ2-1, with a tentative D call TRBD1 (6 bases). CDR3 size: 14 residues. Germline V gene sequence: CDR1 LNHNV, CDR2 YYDKDF (reference sequence). V lost 3 bases to trimming and J lost 4 bases, with 10 bases between them. The CDR3 nucleotides read TGTGCCACCAGCAGCCGTACAGGGTACAATGAGCAGTTCTTC. Its translation: CATSSRTGYNEQFF.

This clonotype came up many times. The rearrangement joins TRBV7-6 to TRBJ1-3; 12 nucleotides agree with TRBD1. The ends lost 5 bases at V and 2 bases at J; junction bases unmatched: 10. The CDR3 loop spans 18 amino acids. Germline lookup yields CDR1 SGHVS and CDR2 FNYEAQ. CDR3 sequence: CASSPGTGGSRAGNTIYF. CDR3 nucleotides: TGTGCCAGCAGCCCCGGGACAGGGGGCAGTCGGGCTGGAAACACCATATATTTT.

The chain couples TRBV27 to TRBJ1-1; the match to TRBD1 covers 9 bases. The V and J ends lost 2 bases and 7 bases, in that order; junction bases with no gene match: 14. Germline V gene data show CDR1 as MNHEY and CDR2 as SMNVEV (reference sequence). The CDR3 is 17 residues long. The CDR3 coding sequence is TGTGCCAGCAGTTTAAACGATCCGGGACAGGGATTAAATGAAGCTTTCTTT. Protein: CASSLNDPGQGLNEAFF.

This clonotype was seen at least ten times. The rearrangement links TRBV14 to TRBJ2-3, with 10 bases aligning to TRBD2. This CDR3 has 19 amino acids. The trim removed 0 bases at V and 6 bases at J, leaving 15 bases unmatched. In germline, CDR1 is SGHDN, CDR2 FVKESK. In nucleotides, the CDR3 is TGTGCCAGCAGCCAAGATTTCGGCCTAGCGGGAGTGAGCGGGGATACGCAGTATTTT. Translation gives CASSQDFGLAGVSGDTQYF.

About this clonotype: Likely a read error: the CDR3 ends without its conserved phenylalanine or tryptophan. Because the CDR3's place on the DNA is in doubt, the DNA is left out and the CDR3 is given as listed by TCRdb. The chain has TRBV24-1 and TRBJ2-6. 10 amino acids form the CDR3, both terminal residues included. The V gene's germline CDR1 is KGHDR and CDR2 SFDVKD. The CDR3 loop reads CATSDHRLAT.

The chain has TRBV10-3 and TRBJ1-2; D is possibly TRBD1 (5 bases). Germline lookup yields CDR1 ENHRY and CDR2 SYGVKD. The CDR3 is 12 residues long. V was shortened by 3 bases and J by 4 bases, with 6 bases between the two germline ends. CDR3 coding DNA: TGTGCCATCAGTGACCAGGGCTATGGCTACACCTTC. The encoded protein is CAISDQGYGYTF.

Turning to this clonotype: The conserved phenylalanine or tryptophan is not found at the CDR3 terminus, so this likely reflects a read error. No DNA is shown, since the ends of the CDR3 on it are uncertain; the CDR3 is the one TCRdb lists. The rearrangement uses TRBV5-1 and TRBJ1-2. Looked up from germline, CDR1 is SGHRS and CDR2 is YFSETQ. The length of the CDR3 is 9 amino acids, counting both ends. Here the CDR3 reads CASSSSGTR.

This clonotype was observed at least ten times. The chain joins TRBV10-1 to TRBJ1-1; a possible D gene is TRBD1 (5 bases). This CDR3 contains 17 residues. Germline V CDR1 and CDR2: WNHNN, SYGVQD (reference sequence). V was shortened by 3 bases and J by 4 bases, with 21 bases between the two germline ends. As DNA, the CDR3 is TGCGCCAGCAGTGAAGGATCGAGGTCACGGGGGGGCACTGAAGCTTTCTTT. Protein: CASSEGSRSRGGTEAFF.

V gene TRBV29-1 combines with J gene TRBJ2-1; TRBD2 agrees at 10 bases. This CDR3 contains 13 residues. CDR1 is SQVTM and CDR2 is ANQGSEA in the germline V gene. V trimming: 8 bases; J trimming: 4 bases; junction bases outside the gene matches: 5. CDR3: CSLELAGYNEQFF. CDR3 sequence (DNA): TGCAGCTTGGAACTAGCGGGGTACAATGAGCAGTTCTTC.

Comment on this clonotype: Possible read error: a much larger clone is one base away. V and J are TRBV7-6 and TRBJ2-7; D unresolved. Between the trimmed V and J ends, which lost 2 bases and 5 bases, there was a span of 7 bases. The CDR3 is made up of 12 amino acids. Per the germline V gene, CDR1 is SGHVS and CDR2 is FNYEAQ. The CDR3 loop is CASSLSSNEQYF. The CDR3 nucleotides read TGTGCCAGCAGCTTATCTAGTAACGAGCAGTACTTC.

This clonotype came up many times. The chain couples TRBV7-9 to TRBJ1-3; D uncertain. The CDR3 runs to 13 residues. The V gene lost 5 bases and the J gene lost 1 base, with 6 bases spanning the gap. Per germline, CDR1 SEHNR and CDR2 FQNEAQ (reference sequence). CDR3 DNA sequence: TGTGCCAGCAGCCCCCTATCTGGAAACACCATATATTTT. Translation: CASSPLSGNTIYF.

The V call is TRBV24-1, the J call TRBJ1-2; 7 bases are a match to TRBD1. Germline V gives CDR1 KGHDR, CDR2 SFDVKD. V shed 6 bases, J shed 2 bases, and the junction held 8 bases outside the gene matches. The CDR3 is made up of 15 amino acids. The CDR3 DNA is TGTGCCACCAGTTCCCCGGGACAGATAAACTATGGCTACACCTTC. Its translation is CATSSPGQINYGYTF.

A remark on this clonotype: A much larger clone sits a single nucleotide away, making a read error possible. The chain carries TRBV19 and TRBJ2-1; D tentatively reads TRBD1 or TRBD2 (6 bases each). CDR3 size: 14 residues. The germline V and J ends were trimmed by 3 bases and 12 bases, with 18 bases remaining between them. Looked up from germline, CDR1 is LNHDA and CDR2 is SQIVND (reference sequence). The CDR3 bases are TGTGCCAGTAGTATGATTTGGGGGGACACAGGGCAGTTCTTC. Protein: CASSMIWGDTGQFF.

CDR3 bases: TGTGCCTGGATTGGGAAAAACTACAATGAGCAGTTCTTC. Its protein product is CAWIGKNYNEQFF. V and J are TRBV30 and TRBJ2-1; no reliable D call. Germline CDR1 GTSNPN, CDR2 SVGIG (reference sequence). The V end was cut by 4 bases, the J end by 3 bases, with 10 bases between. This CDR3 region has 13 residues. The variable domain in full, with the rest retrieved from reference TRBV30 and TRBJ2-1, is SQTIHQWPATLVQPVGSPLSLECTVEGTSNPNLYWYRQAAGRGLQLLFYSVGIGQISSEVPQNLSASRPQDRQFILSSKKLLLSDSGFYLCAWIGKNYNEQFFGPGTRLTVL.

This clonotype was observed a handful of times. The chain links TRBV27 to TRBJ2-7; maybe TRBD1 (6 bases). Germline V gives CDR1 MNHEY, CDR2 SMNVEV (reference sequence). V gave up 2 bases and J gave up 2 bases, with 10 bases separating them. This CDR3 comprises 14 residues. The DNA of the CDR3 is TGTGCCAGCAGTTTAATGGACAGACCCTACGAGCAGTACTTC. Translating it yields CASSLMDRPYEQYF.

This clonotype was counted many times. The J gene is TRBJ2-7, the V gene TRBV30; tentative D call: TRBD1 (5 bases). In germline, CDR1 is GTSNPN, CDR2 SVGIG (reference sequence). The CDR3 consists of 12 residues. Trimming pared 5 bases from V and 2 bases from J, leaving 10 bases between. CDR3 nucleotides: TGTGCCTGGGCAGGGATAACCTACGAGCAGTACTTC. Translation: CAWAGITYEQYF.

This clonotype came up a few times. At one end the junction does not follow the germline gene, possibly because of a read error. The chain joins TRBV5-4 to TRBJ2-3, with no clear D. CDR3 length: 18 amino acids. Germline lookup yields CDR1 SGHNT and CDR2 YYREEE (reference sequence). The CDR3 region has the DNA TGCGCCAGCAGCCAATGGGCCGTATCTTTGCGGTTCAGAGATACGCAGTATTTT. It codes for CASSQWAVSLRFRDTQYF.